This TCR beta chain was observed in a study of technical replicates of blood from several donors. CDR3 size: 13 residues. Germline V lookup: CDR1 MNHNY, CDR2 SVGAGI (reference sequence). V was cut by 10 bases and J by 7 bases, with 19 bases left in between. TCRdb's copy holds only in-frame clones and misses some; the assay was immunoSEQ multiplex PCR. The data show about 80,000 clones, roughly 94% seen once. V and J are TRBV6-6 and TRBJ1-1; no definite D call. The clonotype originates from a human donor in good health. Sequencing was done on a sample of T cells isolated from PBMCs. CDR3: CAILGRESGEAFF. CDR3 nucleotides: TGTGCCATCCTGGGAAGGGAGAGTGGTGAAGCTTTCTTT.